A selection of T cell receptor beta chains follows, all from one sample in a study of T-cell reconstitution after alpha-beta-depleted transplantation in children. TCRdb re-analysed the PCR reads in MiXCR, keeping a single row per CDR3 protein. Here the sample spans roughly 610,000 distinct CDR3 sequences, more than 9% being singletons. Sequencing used PBMCs from the stem cell graft donor, obtained from the stem cell graft. All receptors come from a human donor who donated a stem cell graft to a child with acute myeloid leukemia. Each CDR3 is given with its conserved first and last residue.

>14|TRBV7-3|TRBJ2-1
CASSLRERYNEQFF
>13|TRBV28|TRBJ2-5
CATETGGRETQYF
>13|TRBV20-1|TRBJ2-5
CSARDNRAGTQYF
>13|TRBV28|TRBJ1-2
CASSPPGGRGYTF
>14|TRBV6-2/TRBV6-3|TRBJ2-7
CASSFTVLLYEQYF
>12|TRBV30|TRBJ2-1
CAWSVQWGEQFF
>12|TRBV6-2/TRBV6-3|TRBJ1-1
CASSDPNTEAFF
>16|TRBV4-3|TRBJ1-6
CASSQDPSSYNSPLHF
>12|TRBV6-1|TRBJ1-1
CASSGWDTEAFF
>15|TRBV6-2/TRBV6-3|TRBJ2-7
CASSRPGLAGVVQYF
>16|TRBV11-2|TRBJ2-1
CASSFSGNLLYNEQFF
>15|TRBV27|TRBJ2-1
CASSLLAGVYNEQFF
>14|TRBV29-1|TRBJ2-5
CSARLGTSQETQYF
>14|TRBV27|TRBJ1-5
CASSLGTYQGPQHF
>17|TRBV9|TRBJ1-3
CASSPWLQGPSGNTIYF
>13|TRBV6-2/TRBV6-3|TRBJ1-1
CASSQRSASEAFF
>14|TRBV2|TRBJ1-3
CASSPDRGRNTIYF
>15|TRBV5-6|TRBJ2-3
CASSQGLTSTDTQYF
>13|TRBV20-1|TRBJ2-7
CSAGYPGTYEQYF
>15|TRBV24-1|TRBJ2-3
CATSDRSSNRDTQYF
>12|TRBV28|TRBJ2-1
CASSSHPFEQFF
>16|TRBV10-2|TRBJ2-1
CASSEPRAGGGNEQFF
>19|TRBV28|TRBJ1-5
CASSRPLGGAAYFNQPQHF
>13|TRBV29-1|TRBJ2-3
CSVDGGITDTQYF
>14|TRBV19|TRBJ2-7
CASSISTGTYEQYF
>20|TRBV12-3/TRBV12-4|TRBJ2-2
CASSLRIREGLSLDTGELFF
>15|TRBV11-1|TRBJ2-1
CASSSAAGWYNEQFF